The 3 T cell receptor beta chains given below trace back to one sample, sequenced in a study of blood T cell repertoires in COVID-19. This table comes from immunoSEQ multiplex PCR, and its TCRdb copy is limited to in-frame clones, with some not included. The sample lists approximately 20,000 clones, 65% to 90% occurring once. Sequencing was performed on peripheral blood. These receptors were taken from a man in his fifties with active COVID-19.

In the case of this clone: The junction shows a germline mismatch at one end, possibly a read error. J is TRBJ2-1 and V is TRBV2; 13 positions match TRBD2. Germline CDR1 SNHLY, CDR2 FYNNEI. This CDR3 has 15 amino acids. CDR3 sequence (DNA): TGTGCCAGCAGGGGGACTAGCGGGGCCTACACTGAGCAGTTCTTC. It yields the protein CASRGTSGAYTEQFF.

This clone has just one count. This chain links TRBV5-1 with TRBJ2-7, with D tentatively TRBD1 (6 bases). Trimming took off 0 bases at V and 7 bases at J, with 17 bases between the two ends. The CDR3 consists of 15 residues. Germline CDR1 and CDR2: SGHRS and YFSETQ. The CDR3 DNA follows: TGCGCCAGCAGCTTGGACCCCCAAACAGGGTATGAGCAGTACTTC. Amino acid sequence: CASSLDPQTGYEQYF. The full variable domain, completed using reference TRBV5-1 and TRBJ2-7, is KAGVTQTPRYLIKTRGQQVTLSCSPISGHRSVSWYQQTPGQGLQFLFEYFSETQRNKGNFPGRFSGRQFSNSRSEMNVSTLELGDSALYLCASSLDPQTGYEQYFGPGTRLTVT.

The V and J genes are TRBV18 and TRBJ1-2; weak D call: TRBD1 (6 bases). V shed 6 bases and J shed 1 base, with 9 bases lying between them. The CDR3 has 13 residues. The germline V gene has CDR1 KGHSH and CDR2 LQKENI. The chain's CDR3 is CASSEDSNYGYTF. The DNA for the CDR3 is TGTGCCAGCTCGGAGGACAGTAACTATGGCTACACCTTC.